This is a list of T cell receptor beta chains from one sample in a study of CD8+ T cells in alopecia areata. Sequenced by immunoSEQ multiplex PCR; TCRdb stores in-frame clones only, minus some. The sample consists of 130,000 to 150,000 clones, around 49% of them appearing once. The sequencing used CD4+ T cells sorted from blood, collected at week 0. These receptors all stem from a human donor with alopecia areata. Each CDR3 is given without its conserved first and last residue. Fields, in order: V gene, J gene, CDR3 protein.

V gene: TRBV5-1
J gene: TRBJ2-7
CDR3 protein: ASSPLAGADYEQY

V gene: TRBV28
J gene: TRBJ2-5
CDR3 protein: ASSPPPGGAYRGLEDSY

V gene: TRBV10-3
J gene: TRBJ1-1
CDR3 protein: AISGAGPKGNTEAF

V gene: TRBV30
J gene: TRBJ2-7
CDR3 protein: AWRGQTIYEQY

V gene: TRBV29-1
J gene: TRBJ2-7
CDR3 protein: SVEDPGSEQY

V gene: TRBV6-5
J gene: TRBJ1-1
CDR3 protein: ASSYVSGEAF

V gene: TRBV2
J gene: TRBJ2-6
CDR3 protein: ASNRRSSGANVLT

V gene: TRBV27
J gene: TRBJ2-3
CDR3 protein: ASISSGRGTDTQY

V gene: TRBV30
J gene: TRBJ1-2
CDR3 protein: ACRYLGTGRGYT

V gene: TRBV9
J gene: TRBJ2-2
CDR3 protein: ASSVTYTGELF

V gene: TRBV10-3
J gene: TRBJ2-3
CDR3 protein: AISEPRAGAADTQY

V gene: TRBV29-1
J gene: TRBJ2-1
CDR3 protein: SASGQGSYNEQF

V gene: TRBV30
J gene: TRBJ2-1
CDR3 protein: AWSVRLSGRAYNEQF

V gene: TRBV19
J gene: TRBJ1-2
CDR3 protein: ASSMIADYGYT

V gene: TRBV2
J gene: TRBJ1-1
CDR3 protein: ASSEELLNTEAF

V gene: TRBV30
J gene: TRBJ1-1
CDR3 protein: AWTESLNTEAF

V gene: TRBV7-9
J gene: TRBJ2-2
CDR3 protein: ASSSPPGGANTGELF

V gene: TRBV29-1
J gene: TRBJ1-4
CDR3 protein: SVEDPQRPEKLF

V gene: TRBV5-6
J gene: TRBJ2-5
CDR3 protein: ASSLKREVAETQY

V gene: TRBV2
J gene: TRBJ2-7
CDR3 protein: ASSQSPYEQY

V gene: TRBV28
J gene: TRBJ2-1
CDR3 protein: ASNSWGEQF

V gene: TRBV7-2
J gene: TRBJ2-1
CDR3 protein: ASRSVPGVYNEQF

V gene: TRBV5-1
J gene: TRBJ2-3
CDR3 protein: ASSREGGSLWDTQY

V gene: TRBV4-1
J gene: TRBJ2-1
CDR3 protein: ASSQNQGNYNEQF

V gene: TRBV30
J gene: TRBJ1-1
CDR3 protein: AWSTLTEAF

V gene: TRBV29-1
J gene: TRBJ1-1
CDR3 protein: SVCGVSRNTEAF

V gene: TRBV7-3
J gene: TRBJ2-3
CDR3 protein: ASSQPPGLAGGTDTQY

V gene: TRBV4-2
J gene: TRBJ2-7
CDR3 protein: ASSQGAGVGYEQY

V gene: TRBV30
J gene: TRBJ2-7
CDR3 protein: AWRRGVLEQY